In this sample, the clone carrying this TCR beta chain turned up many times. This sample was taken from a study of Graves' ophthalmopathy and Graves' hyperthyroidism. The germline CDR1 and CDR2 sequences are MNHEY and SVGEGT. J was trimmed by 7 bases and V by 0 bases; bases with no gene match: 21. The CDR3 is 20 residues long. Using RNA transcripts, the TCR beta CDR3 regions were amplified. Second-round multiplex PCR followed a first-round RT-PCR using HTBI primers. TCRdb ran MiXCR on the multiplex PCR reads and lists one entry per CDR3 protein. This sample has about 620,000 distinct CDR3 sequences, with 22% found just once.

Sequencing input: peripheral blood. The chain couples TRBV6-2 or TRBV6-3 to TRBJ2-5; 9 bases agree with TRBD2. This clonotype was sampled from a woman under 30 with stable Graves' hyperthyroidism. Some clones in this sample may be carry-over from other donors' samples. The CDR3: CASSYSIAFDRGGARVTQYF. In nucleotides, the CDR3 is TGTGCCAGCAGTTACTCGATCGCCTTCGATCGCGGGGGGGCCAGGGTGACCCAGTACTTC.